The 28 T cell receptor beta chains in this list originate from one sample, sequenced in a study of shared clonotypes between healthy human individuals. Profiled with immunoSEQ multiplex PCR; TCRdb holds only in-frame clones, not every one. The sample lists about 2.1 million clones; around 95% were seen once. Naivety among CD8 cells was defined by CD45RO negativity and positive CCR7 selection, thereby excluding terminally differentiated effector memory CD45RA+ cells. Sequences were obtained from naive CD8+ T cells from PBMCs. These receptors all stem from a man younger than 35 in good health. Some clones in this sample may be carry-over from other donors' samples.

The genes are TRBV28 and TRBJ2-7, with D maybe TRBD1 (5 bases). V was trimmed by 6 bases and J by 1 base, leaving 16 bases between them. The CDR3 totals 15 residues. Germline CDR1 and CDR2: MDHEN and SYDVKM. CDR3 coding DNA: TGTGCCAGCAGCCACAGGACGTCGTGGTCCTACGAGCAGTACTTC. Protein sequence: CASSHRTSWSYEQYF.

This clone has a handful of counts. This chain links TRBV2 with TRBJ2-7, with D hard to call. The V end was cut by 3 bases, the J end by 5 bases, with 11 bases between. The germline gives CDR1 SNHLY, CDR2 FYNNEI. The CDR3 consists of 13 residues. CDR3 amino acids: CASSDRILHEQYF. The CDR3, as DNA: TGTGCCAGCAGTGATCGCATCCTCCACGAGCAGTACTTC.

Only a few counts were recorded for this clone. Other DNA sequences of this sample code for an identical CDR3. This chain uses TRBV27 with TRBJ1-1; D not resolved. V was trimmed by 5 bases and J by 0 bases, leaving 7 bases between them. Per the germline V gene, CDR1 is MNHEY and CDR2 is SMNVEV (reference sequence). The CDR3 is 13 residues long. CDR3 in amino acids: CASSDSMNTEAFF. The CDR3 coding sequence is TGTGCCAGCAGTGATTCGATGAACACTGAAGCTTTCTTT.

The chain employs TRBV28 and TRBJ2-5; tentative D call: TRBD2 (6 bases). V lost 2 bases to trimming and J lost 5 bases, with 15 bases between them. In germline, CDR1 is MDHEN, CDR2 SYDVKM. The CDR3 has 15 amino acids. CDR3 amino acids: CASSLRVRSGETQYF. Written as DNA, the CDR3 is TGTGCCAGCAGTTTAAGGGTCAGGAGCGGGGAGACCCAGTACTTC. The complete variable domain, with remaining parts taken from reference TRBV28 and TRBJ2-5, reads DVKVTQSSRYLVKRTGEKVFLECVQDMDHENMFWYRQDPGLGLRLIYFSYDVKMKEKGDIPEGYSVSREKKERFSLILESASTNQTSMYLCASSLRVRSGETQYFGPGTRLLVL.

CDR3 DNA sequence: TGTGCCAGCAGCGGTTGGTCCGGACAGGGGGCGGGCGGCTACACCTTC. Translating it yields CASSGWSGQGAGGYTF. The chain uses TRBV27 and TRBJ1-2; the match to TRBD1 covers 11 bases. The CDR3 sequence is 16 residues long. Germline V gene sequence: CDR1 MNHEY, CDR2 SMNVEV (reference sequence). Trimming removed 6 bases from V and 8 bases from J; junction bases left unmatched: 14.

This clone was detected only a few times. The sample carries other DNA sequences with the same CDR3. The CDR3 DNA sequence: TGTGCCTGGAGTGCCGGACAGGGGAGGAATGAGCAGTTCTTC. Protein: CAWSAGQGRNEQFF. The chain uses TRBV30 and TRBJ2-1; 9 bases line up with TRBD1. Germline CDR1 and CDR2: GTSNPN and SVGIG (reference sequence). The ends lost 1 base at V and 7 bases at J; junction bases unmatched: 5. The CDR3 is made up of 14 amino acids.

The chain uses TRBV6-1 and TRBJ1-1, with 8 bases matching TRBD1. CDR1 is MNHNS, CDR2 SASEGT, per germline. This CDR3 has 15 residues. V lost 8 bases, J lost 6 bases, and 14 bases stayed unmatched. CDR3 residues: CASREAQGARSEAFF. The CDR3 nucleotides read TGTGCCAGCCGGGAGGCCCAGGGGGCGCGGTCTGAAGCTTTCTTT.

This clone was recorded only once. The J gene is TRBJ2-1, the V gene TRBV5-6; D might be TRBD2 (5 bases). Trimming cost V 4 bases and J 7 bases, with 9 bases left between them. CDR1 SGHDT and CDR2 YYEEEE come from the germline V gene. The CDR3 contains 12 residues. The CDR3, as DNA: TGTGCCAGCAGCCGAGGCGGGAATGAGCAGTTCTTC. Protein sequence: CASSRGGNEQFF.

The V and J genes are TRBV28 and TRBJ2-5; possibly TRBD1 for D (6 bases). V lost 5 bases and J 2 bases, leaving 12 bases between the germline ends. The germline gives CDR1 MDHEN, CDR2 SYDVKM. The CDR3 is 14 residues long. CDR3 nucleotides: TGTGCCAGCAGTATACGGACAGAACAAGAGACCCAGTACTTC. The encoded protein is CASSIRTEQETQYF.

The chain recombines TRBV4-3 with TRBJ2-1, with 12 positions matching TRBD1. The length of the CDR3 is 18 residues. Germline-derived CDR1 and CDR2 are LGHNA and YSLEER. V was clipped by 3 bases and J by 2 bases; unmatched bases: 8. CDR3 sequence: CASSHHLRDRGPYNEQFF. CDR3 DNA: TGCGCCAGCAGCCACCACCTTCGGGACAGGGGGCCCTACAATGAGCAGTTCTTC.

Note on this clone: Other DNA sequences in the sample encode the same CDR3. The chain employs TRBV11-2 and TRBJ2-7; D remains ambiguous. CDR3 length equals 13 residues. V was shortened by 1 base and J by 4 bases, with 8 bases between the two germline ends. Germline V gives CDR1 SGHAT, CDR2 FQNNGV. In nucleotides, the CDR3 is TGTGCCAGCAGCTTAGTAGGCGTATACGAGCAGTACTTC. It yields the protein CASSLVGVYEQYF.

The chain joins TRBV14 to TRBJ2-7, with D perhaps TRBD1 or TRBD2 (5 bases each). Per germline, CDR1 SGHDN and CDR2 FVKESK. This CDR3 is 14 amino acids long. V dropped 4 bases and J dropped 6 bases, with 16 bases sitting between them. CDR3 loop: CASSPGPGPLEQYF. The CDR3 DNA follows: TGTGCCAGCAGCCCGGGACCTGGCCCCCTCGAGCAGTACTTC.

DNA for the CDR3: TGCGCCAGCAGCCAAGATGTGCTGAACACTGAAGCTTTCTTT. Protein: CASSQDVLNTEAFF. The genes are TRBV4-3 and TRBJ1-1; D gene unclear. The CDR3 has 14 residues. V was shortened by 0 bases and J by 0 bases, with 5 bases between the two germline ends. Germline assignment: CDR1 LGHNA and CDR2 YSLEER.

About this clone itself: The sample contains more than one DNA sequence encoding this CDR3. This chain links TRBV5-4 with TRBJ2-2; D perhaps matches TRBD1 (5 bases). The germline V gene has CDR1 SGHNT and CDR2 YYREEE (reference sequence). The CDR3 totals 14 residues. V was trimmed by 2 bases and J by 2 bases, leaving 7 bases between them. CDR3 region: CASSFRENTGELFF. The CDR3 nucleotides are TGTGCCAGCAGCTTCAGGGAAAACACCGGGGAGCTGTTTTTT.

V usage is TRBV9 and J usage is TRBJ2-3; TRBD2 aligns across 7 bases. Germline V gene sequence: CDR1 SGDLS, CDR2 YYNGEE. The ends lost 0 bases at V and 1 base at J; junction bases unmatched: 11. The CDR3 covers 18 residues. The CDR3 nucleotides read TGTGCCAGCAGCGTAGCTACGGTGCGGGAGATCGGCACAGATACGCAGTATTTT. Its translation: CASSVATVREIGTDTQYF.

This clone was seen once. V gene TRBV6-4 combines with J gene TRBJ2-3, with D unclear. In germline, CDR1 is MRHNA, CDR2 SNTAGT. Trimming shortened V by 4 bases and J by 7 bases, and 9 bases separated the two germline ends. CDR3 size: 12 residues. CDR3: CASSGDSYTQYF. CDR3 DNA sequence: TGTGCCAGCAGTGGCGATAGTTATACGCAGTATTTT.

The chain uses TRBV5-4 and TRBJ2-2; 15 bases match TRBD2. The CDR3 is 19 amino acids. Germline lookup yields CDR1 SGHNT and CDR2 YYREEE (reference sequence). V trimming: 4 bases; J trimming: 5 bases; junction bases outside the gene matches: 12. The chain's CDR3 is CASSVFPRTSGRGTGELFF. DNA for the CDR3: TGTGCCAGCAGCGTATTCCCCAGGACTAGCGGGAGGGGGACCGGGGAGCTGTTTTTT.

In its sample, this clone was seen a few times. This chain joins TRBV9 and TRBJ1-1, with D possibly being TRBD1 (6 bases). The CDR3 has 17 residues. V shed 4 bases and J shed 1 base, with 20 bases lying between them. Germline values: CDR1 SGDLS, CDR2 YYNGEE. The CDR3 sequence: CASSTRDWGPPNTEAFF. CDR3 coding DNA: TGTGCCAGCAGCACCCGAGACTGGGGGCCCCCGAACACTGAAGCTTTCTTT. The entire variable domain, with the rest obtained from reference TRBV9 and TRBJ1-1, is as follows: DSGVTQTPKHLITATGQRVTLRCSPRSGDLSVYWYQQSLDQGLQFLIQYYNGEERAKGNILERFSAQQFPDLHSELNLSSLELGDSALYFCASSTRDWGPPNTEAFFGQGTRLTVV.

The V call is TRBV19, the J call TRBJ2-1; D is possibly TRBD1 or TRBD2 (5 bases each). The CDR3 contains 15 residues. Trimming pared 5 bases from V and 1 base from J, leaving 12 bases between. The germline CDR1 and CDR2 sequences are LNHDA and SQIVND (reference sequence). The CDR3 reads CASSLGTTSYNEQFF. The DNA for the CDR3 is TGTGCCAGTAGTCTGGGGACGACATCCTACAATGAGCAGTTCTTC.

The gene calls are TRBV5-4 and TRBJ2-3, with D maybe TRBD1 (6 bases). The germline V gene encodes CDR1 SGHNT and CDR2 YYREEE (reference sequence). There are 15 residues in the CDR3. The V and J ends lost 0 bases and 0 bases respectively, with 8 bases between them. This chain's CDR3 is CASSLDRASTDTQYF. In DNA form, the CDR3 reads TGTGCCAGCAGCTTGGACAGGGCAAGCACAGATACGCAGTATTTT.

The chain carries TRBV7-6 and TRBJ2-1; TRBD2 aligns across 9 bases. Germline V CDR1 and CDR2: SGHVS, FNYEAQ. Unmatched junction bases numbered 11, after V lost 5 bases and J lost 9 bases. The CDR3 runs to 15 residues. CDR3 in amino acids: CASSHPSGAPSEQFF. For the CDR3, the DNA is TGTGCCAGCAGCCATCCTAGCGGGGCGCCGAGTGAGCAGTTCTTC.

The CDR3 DNA reads TGCAGCGTTGAAGATCGGACAGGGGGGACCGGGGAGCTGTTTTTT. It yields the protein CSVEDRTGGTGELFF. The J gene is TRBJ2-2, the V gene TRBV29-1; 10 bases line up with TRBD1. The CDR3 consists of 15 residues. Germline lookup yields CDR1 SQVTM and CDR2 ANQGSEA. V lost 0 bases to trimming and J lost 5 bases; unmatched junction nucleotides: 3.

This chain connects TRBV28 to TRBJ2-5; TRBD1 aligns across 10 bases. CDR3 size: 21 residues. Germline CDR1 is MDHEN and CDR2 is SYDVKM. V lost 6 bases to trimming and J lost 5 bases; unmatched junction nucleotides: 27. CDR3 nucleotide sequence: TGTGCCAGCAGCCCTGTGTTGGGACAGGGGATCCCGGGAGGGAATTGGGAGACCCAGTACTTC. Translation gives CASSPVLGQGIPGGNWETQYF.

The gene calls are TRBV27 and TRBJ1-4, with D unresolved. The CDR3 runs to 13 residues. V gave up 6 bases and J gave up 10 bases, with 15 bases separating them. Germline CDR1 MNHEY, CDR2 SMNVEV (reference sequence). CDR3 DNA: TGTGCCAGCAGACTAATCACCGGGAGAAAACTGTTTTTT. It translates to CASRLITGRKLFF.

As regards this clone: This likely reflects a read error, since a far larger clone is one base away. The sample holds other DNA sequences that translate to the same CDR3. V usage is TRBV5-6 and J usage is TRBJ2-3; D may be TRBD1 (5 bases). This CDR3 region has 12 residues. Germline V gene data show CDR1 as SGHDT and CDR2 as YYEEEE. V was clipped by 2 bases and J by 4 bases, with 5 bases between them. CDR3 region: CASSLGADTQYF. The CDR3 DNA is TGTGCCAGCAGCTTAGGGGCAGATACGCAGTATTTT.

This chain joins TRBV1 and TRBJ2-1; TRBD2, the D gene given by the table, was not confirmed from the DNA. TRBV1 is marked as a pseudogene. This CDR3 is built from 16 residues. Here the CDR3 reads CTSTTPRECSYNEQFF. The CDR3 DNA sequence: TGCACCAGCACCACACCCCGGGAGTGCTCCTACAATGAGCAGTTCTTC.

This chain connects TRBV19 to TRBJ1-2, with D possibly matching TRBD1 (5 bases). This CDR3 has 15 residues. Germline CDR1 and CDR2: LNHDA and SQIVND (reference sequence). The V gene lost 9 bases and the J gene lost 0 bases, with 17 bases spanning the gap. DNA for the CDR3: TGTGCCAGCACTAGTGGAGGGACGTCTAACTATGGCTACACCTTC. Its protein product is CASTSGGTSNYGYTF.

The gene calls are TRBV25-1 and TRBJ2-7, with D hard to call. With 4 bases removed from V and 2 bases from J, the gap between germline ends came to 12 bases. The CDR3 runs to 14 residues. CDR1 and CDR2 from the germline V gene are MGHDK and SYGVNS. This CDR3 reads CASSVGSMAYEQYF. The CDR3 DNA reads as TGTGCCAGCAGTGTTGGCAGCATGGCCTACGAGCAGTACTTC.